These T cell receptor beta chains were read from a single sample in a study of metastatic and nonmetastatic thyroid tumors. MiXCR was used by TCRdb to re-call the PCR reads. This sample yields some 31,000 clones, of which 4% to 5% are seen a single time; about 21% belongs to the top ten. Material: blood. The source of these receptors is a female donor with papillary thyroid cancer or a benign thyroid nodule (not recorded which). Some clones in this sample may be carry-over from other donors' samples. The CDR3 runs from the conserved cysteine through the conserved F or W. A D gene is named only where the DNA matches it firmly. A row's size may be missing; if present it is once, few, many or a size class.

.,TRBV6-5,.,TRBJ1-1,TGTGCCAGCAAGTTACAGACGAACACTGAAGCTTTCTTT,CASKLQTNTEAFF
.,TRBV18,many,TRBJ1-4,TGTGCCAGCTCACCCCGACAGAGCACTAATGAAAAACTGTTTTTT,CASSPRQSTNEKLFF
.,TRBV24-1,.,TRBJ2-3,TGTGCCACCAGTATAGGAACAGATACGCAGTATTTT,CATSIGTDTQYF
.,TRBV28,medium-sized,TRBJ1-1,TGTGCCAGCAGTTTTGGGGGGAACACTGAAGCTTTCTTT,CASSFGGNTEAFF
TRBD1,TRBV4-2,many,TRBJ2-7,TGTGCCAGCAGCCGGGTGGGACAGGGGGCCTCCTACGAGCAGTACTTC,CASSRVGQGASYEQYF
TRBD2,TRBV7-2,.,TRBJ2-2,TGTGCCAGCAGCTTAGACGGGAGGGCCATGGGAGGCGGGGAGCTGTTTTTT,CASSLDGRAMGGGELFF
.,TRBV27,many,TRBJ2-4,TGTGCCAGCAGTTCCTGGGAAGCCAAAAACATTCAGTACTTC,CASSSWEAKNIQYF
TRBD1,TRBV11-2,many,TRBJ2-6,TGTGCCAGCAGCTTTGAACGGGACAGTTACTCTGGGGCCAACGTCCTGACTTTC,CASSFERDSYSGANVLTF
TRBD1,TRBV20-1,many,TRBJ1-6,TGCAGTGCTACCGACAGGGTGGTATCCTATAATTCACCCCTCCACTTT,CSATDRVVSYNSPLHF
.,TRBV4-2,many,TRBJ2-7,TGTGCCAGCAGCCGATCGGACAGCGATACCTACTACGAGCAGTACTTC,CASSRSDSDTYYEQYF
TRBD2,TRBV20-1,many,TRBJ2-3,TGCAGTGCTGAAGGCGGCGGGAGTACAGATACGCAGTATTTT,CSAEGGGSTDTQYF
.,TRBV11-2,many,TRBJ1-1,TGTGCCAGCAGCTTAGCGGTGGGAGGCGGGACGAACACTGAAGCTTTCTTT,CASSLAVGGGTNTEAFF
TRBD1,TRBV20-1,many,TRBJ1-1,TGCAGTGCTTCCAGGGGGCCCTTGAACACTGAAGCTTTCTTT,CSASRGPLNTEAFF
TRBD1,TRBV29-1,few,TRBJ2-1,TGCAGCGTGCGGGACAGGGTGGCCAATGAGCAGTTCTTC,CSVRDRVANEQFF
TRBD1,TRBV20-1,few,TRBJ2-7,TGCAGTGCTAGCACAGGGGGCTACGAGCAGTACTTC,CSASTGGYEQYF
.,TRBV9,.,TRBJ2-7,TGTGCCAGCAGCGTAGACCAACAGACGACGCTACAGTACTTC,CASSVDQQTTLQYF
.,TRBV28,medium-sized,TRBJ2-3,TGTGCCAGCAGTCCTGCCCTAGGGGGTACGCAGTATTTT,CASSPALGGTQYF
TRBD1,TRBV28,many,TRBJ2-2,TGTGCCAGCAGTTTAGAGTACCCCAGACAGGGCGAAAAGACCGGGGAGCTGTTTTTT,CASSLEYPRQGEKTGELFF
TRBD2,TRBV30,many,TRBJ2-3,TGTGCCTGGTCTAGCGGGAGGGTCACAGATACGCAGTATTTT,CAWSSGRVTDTQYF
.,TRBV28,few,TRBJ2-2,TGTGCCAGCGGGCTTGCAGGGCGGAGCGGGGAGCTGTTTTTT,CASGLAGRSGELFF
TRBD2,TRBV29-1,many,TRBJ2-5,TGCAGCGTTGTTACTAGCGGAGGGGAGACCCAGTACTTC,CSVVTSGGETQYF
TRBD2,TRBV20-1,.,TRBJ2-1,TGCAGTGCTAGAGAGCCTAGCGGCACTTCCTACAATGAGCAGTTCTTC,CSAREPSGTSYNEQFF
.,TRBV24-1,many,TRBJ2-2,TGTGCCACCAGTGATTTGGCCCCACCGAACACCGGGGAGCTGTTTTTT,CATSDLAPPNTGELFF
TRBD2,TRBV6-2/TRBV6-3,few,TRBJ2-2,TGTGCCAGCAGTTACTCCCCCAGCGGGGGTATAGACGGGGAGCTGTTTTTT,CASSYSPSGGIDGELFF
.,TRBV27,many,TRBJ1-1,TGTGCCAGCAGTTTAGGGGGGAGGAGCACTGAAGCTTTCTTT,CASSLGGRSTEAFF
.,TRBV6-1,.,TRBJ1-1,TGTGCCAGCAGTCCCGCAGGACCGAAAAATGAAGCTTTCTTT,CASSPAGPKNEAFF
TRBD2,TRBV6-1,many,TRBJ2-2,TGTGCCAGCAGGGTCGCAGGGTGGGGAGGGACCGGGGAGCTGTTTTTT,CASRVAGWGGTGELFF
TRBD1,TRBV11-2,many,TRBJ2-3,TGTGCCAGCAGCAGCGACAGGGGCGGTAGGAGCACAGATACGCAGTATTTT,CASSSDRGGRSTDTQYF
.,TRBV6-1,medium-sized,TRBJ1-2,TGTGCCAGCAGAACAAATAAGGGTTCCCCTTTCTATGGCTACACCTTC,CASRTNKGSPFYGYTF
.,TRBV6-1,.,TRBJ1-2,TGTGCCAGCAGTGAAAATGCGCAGACCAGGCTAAGCACCTTC,CASSENAQTRLSTF
.,TRBV2,many,TRBJ2-7,TGTGCCAGCAGTGAATTGTTTAGCGGCCCCTACGAGCAGTACTTC,CASSELFSGPYEQYF
TRBD1,TRBV18,few,TRBJ2-7,TGTGCCAGCTCACCTAGTTTTGGGACAGGGACCTACGAGCAGTACTTC,CASSPSFGTGTYEQYF
.,TRBV7-2,few,TRBJ1-2,TGTGCCAGCAGCTTAGACGTGCGGGACTATGGCTACACCTTC,CASSLDVRDYGYTF
.,TRBV19,.,TRBJ2-7,TGTGCCAGTAGTCGACCGGGTTCCTACGAGCAGTACTTC,CASSRPGSYEQYF
.,TRBV6-1,.,TRBJ1-2,TGTGCCAGCAGACAGGGTGTGAGCTATGGCTACACCTTC,CASRQGVSYGYTF
.,TRBV6-5,.,TRBJ1-1,TGTGCCAGCAGATTAGGAAGACAGTTGAACACTGAAGCTTTCTTT,CASRLGRQLNTEAFF
.,TRBV7-9,many,TRBJ2-2,TGTGCCACTGGGCGGACAGCGAACACCGGGGAGCTGTTTTTT,CATGRTANTGELFF
.,TRBV6-5,medium-sized,TRBJ2-1,TGTGCCAGCAGTTACGACGTTCGACTAGTTGTGAATGAGCAGTTCTTC,CASSYDVRLVVNEQFF
TRBD2,TRBV6-9,.,TRBJ2-3,TGTGCCAGCAGTTATTCTAGCGGGCTCACAGATACTCAGTATTTT,CASSYSSGLTDTQYF
.,TRBV9,many,TRBJ1-1,TGTGCCAGCAGCGTAACGGGACACACCTACACTGAAGCTTTCTTT,CASSVTGHTYTEAFF
.,TRBV4-1,many,TRBJ1-5,TGCGCCAGCAGCCCCCTATGGAATCAGCCCCAGCATTTT,CASSPLWNQPQHF
TRBD1,TRBV30,many,TRBJ2-3,TGTGCCTGGAAGAGGGGGCGCGTCACAGATACGCAGTATTTT,CAWKRGRVTDTQYF
TRBD1,TRBV2,many,TRBJ2-5,TGTGCCAGCGGAGGGGGACAGGGAGAGACCCAGTACTTC,CASGGGQGETQYF
.,TRBV20-1,few,TRBJ2-3,TGCAGTGCTCCCAGGTCCACAGATACGCAGTATTTT,CSAPRSTDTQYF
.,TRBV10-3,many,TRBJ2-5,TGTGCCATCAGTGAAAACGGAGCAACCCAAGAGACCCAGTACTTC,CAISENGATQETQYF
.,TRBV18,many,TRBJ1-2,TGTGCCAGCTCACCCCCCGGCAGGGTGAACTATGGCTACACCTTC,CASSPPGRVNYGYTF
.,TRBV20-1,few,TRBJ2-1,TGCAGTGCAACGGGCAGCCGCTCCTACAATGAGCAGTTCTTC,CSATGSRSYNEQFF
.,TRBV5-8,many,TRBJ1-5,TGTGCCAGCAGCTTAGACAGTAGCAATCAGCCCCAGCATTTT,CASSLDSSNQPQHF
.,TRBV19,few,TRBJ1-4,TGTGCCAGTATGGAGGGAGGGGGAAATGAAAAACTGTTTTTT,CASMEGGGNEKLFF
TRBD2,TRBV20-1,many,TRBJ2-7,TGCAGTGCTGACAGAATCACTAGCGGATCCTACGAGCAGTACTTC,CSADRITSGSYEQYF
.,TRBV7-9,few,TRBJ1-2,TGTGCCAGCAGCTTGGGGGACGCCCTGCCCCTTGGCGGCTACACCTTC,CASSLGDALPLGGYTF
TRBD1,TRBV6-5,.,TRBJ1-1,TGTGCCAGCCGTACTTCCCAGGGGGGCAATGAAGATTTCTTT,CASRTSQGGNEDFF
TRBD2,TRBV12-3/TRBV12-4,.,TRBJ2-1,TGTGCCAGCAGCCTAGCGGGAGCCGGGGTAAATGAGCAGTTCTTC,CASSLAGAGVNEQFF
.,TRBV5-4,many,TRBJ2-7,TGTGCCAGCGGACCTCGACAGGCAAACCTAGGTTCCTACGAGCAGTACTTC,CASGPRQANLGSYEQYF
TRBD2,TRBV20-1,many,TRBJ2-7,TGCAGTGCTAGTGGGCGGGAGGGCCTTCCCGTCGAGCAGTACTTC,CSASGREGLPVEQYF
TRBD2,TRBV7-8,.,TRBJ2-3,TGTGCCAGCAGCCCGCGACTAGCGGGAGGTGGAGATACGCAGTATTTT,CASSPRLAGGGDTQYF
.,TRBV5-1,many,TRBJ2-1,TGCGCCAGCAGCTCCATACGGGACGCTGAGCAGTTCTTC,CASSSIRDAEQFF